These T cell receptor beta chains were read from a single sample in a study of early T cells in non-severe SARS-CoV-2 infection. TCRdb passed the 5' RACE reads through MiXCR, listing each CDR3 protein once. The sample yields 100,000 to 120,000 distinct CDR3 sequences, 10% to 15% seen once. Material: whole blood, obtained at baseline. These receptor sequences come from an adult who was a healthcare worker with PCR-confirmed SARS-CoV-2 infection or an uninfected control (not recorded which). The CDR3 runs from the conserved cysteine through the conserved F or W. Each record gives: J gene, V gene, CDR3 length, CDR3 protein.

TRBJ1-3	TRBV9	18	CASSVFGGGGGGGNTIYF
TRBJ1-5	TRBV29-1	14	CSVAHGTGTQPQHF
TRBJ1-1	TRBV10-3	14	CAISDDDRGRRAFF
TRBJ2-5	TRBV10-2	12	CASSDLGETQYF
TRBJ2-2	TRBV9	18	CASSVLPGSGKNTGELFF
TRBJ2-1	TRBV29-1	15	CSVEGYRENYNEQFF
TRBJ2-6	TRBV20-1	15	CSAQGQGAGANVLTF
TRBJ2-2	TRBV5-1	15	CASGRTGVSTGELFF
TRBJ1-1	TRBV6-5	14	CASRNRGSGTEAFF
TRBJ2-1	TRBV28	13	CASSSGAYNEQFF
TRBJ1-4	TRBV28	15	CASGPMRGGGEKLFF
TRBJ1-1	TRBV6-1	13	CASMMMGWTEAFF
TRBJ1-2	TRBV18	14	CASSSPDRSYGYTF
TRBJ2-5	TRBV27	18	CASSPGLAGVGFQETQYF
TRBJ1-5	TRBV5-1	16	CASSLGFGDSNQPQHF
TRBJ1-3	TRBV6-5	13	CASSYSSGNTIYF
TRBJ2-5	TRBV3-1	14	CASSLAAQQGTQYF
TRBJ2-2	TRBV5-1	15	CASSLGLAGAGELFF
TRBJ2-3	TRBV14	16	CASSRRRGSGTDTQYF
TRBJ1-3	TRBV9	15	CASSQGGGPGNTIYF
TRBJ1-4	TRBV5-1	14	CASRAGHRNEKLFF
TRBJ2-2	TRBV20-1	15	CSARLAGGVAGELFF
TRBJ1-2	TRBV19	14	CASMPGQGAFGYTF
TRBJ2-7	TRBV3-1	16	CASSQLGQGAIDEQYF
TRBJ1-1	TRBV9	13	CASSATGSTEAFF
TRBJ2-3	TRBV29-1	10	CSGVGDTQYF
TRBJ2-4	TRBV4-1	17	CASSQTGTGQGYGIQYF
TRBJ1-6	TRBV7-6	13	CASSGGRNSPLHF
TRBJ1-2	TRBV28	13	CASSTGTPYGYTF
TRBJ1-3	TRBV29-1	13	CSVEDRLRNTIYF